This T cell receptor beta chain appears in the sequencing data of a study of T-cell reconstitution after alpha-beta-depleted transplantation in children. Germline values: CDR1 SGHVS, CDR2 FNYEAQ. CDR3 length: 14 residues. Preparation of the TCRbeta library involved a method that used unique molecular identifiers. Each CDR3 protein is one row after TCRdb ran MiXCR on the PCR reads. The sample lists 300,000 or so distinct CDR3 sequences, 9.9% seen once, with around 9.1% in the top ten. In the case of this clonotype: An end of the junction differs from the germline gene, which may be a read error.

The sequencing used PBMCs from the stem cell graft donor, collected from the stem cell graft. V usage is TRBV7-6 and J usage is TRBJ1-4; TRBD1 agrees at 7 bases. This receptor was taken from a human donor who donated a stem cell graft to a child with SCID. The CDR3 is CASSSKTTGEKPFF. CDR3 DNA sequence: TGTGCCAGCAGCTCTAAAACTACAGGGGAAAAACCGTTTTTT.